The 18 T cell receptor beta chains listed next were all sequenced from one sample in a study of blood T cell repertoires in COVID-19. Profiling relied on immunoSEQ multiplex PCR, and the TCRdb table lists in-frame clones only, not all of them. The data contain under 250,000 clones, around 84% of them seen just once; the ten biggest clones take up under 9%. Sequencing was done on a sample of peripheral blood. All receptors come from a woman aged 70 to 79 with active or convalescent COVID-19.

J is TRBJ2-7 and V is TRBV6-2 or TRBV6-3; 10 positions agree with TRBD1. The CDR3 runs to 16 residues. V shed 2 bases, J shed 2 bases, and the junction held 6 bases outside the gene matches. Germline CDR1 reads MNHEY; CDR2 reads SVGEGT. DNA of the CDR3: TGTGCCAGCAGTTACCCGGGGACAGGGGAGCCCTACGAGCAGTACTTC. The encoded protein is CASSYPGTGEPYEQYF.

A few counts support this clone. The chain has TRBV19 and TRBJ1-5; 8 nucleotides agree with TRBD1. Germline V CDR1 and CDR2: LNHDA, SQIVND (reference sequence). This CDR3 comprises 14 residues. With 4 bases clipped from V and 7 bases from J, the junction kept 6 bases outside the gene matches. The CDR3 protein is CASSTGGLEQPQHF. The CDR3 DNA reads as TGTGCCAGTAGTACAGGGGGCTTGGAGCAGCCCCAGCATTTT.

This chain connects TRBV10-1 to TRBJ1-1; the D gene is possibly TRBD1 (6 bases). V was cut by 3 bases and J by 6 bases, with 11 bases left in between. The V gene's germline CDR1 is WNHNN and CDR2 SYGVQD (reference sequence). CDR3 size: 13 residues. This CDR3 is CASSEGGQPEAFF. The CDR3 nucleotides read TGCGCCAGCAGTGAAGGGGGTCAGCCTGAAGCTTTCTTT.

Remarks on this clone: The same CDR3 arises from other DNA sequences in this sample as well. The chain joins TRBV4-3 to TRBJ1-4; 9 bases map to TRBD1. The CDR3 totals 14 residues. Per germline, CDR1 LGHNA and CDR2 YSLEER. Unmatched junction bases numbered 0, after V lost 3 bases and J lost 4 bases. The CDR3: CASSQDRGNEKLFF. The CDR3 DNA follows: TGCGCCAGCAGCCAGGACAGGGGTAATGAAAAACTGTTTTTT.

With regard to this clone: The same CDR3 can be traced to other DNA sequences in this sample. V usage is TRBV29-1 and J usage is TRBJ1-1, with D unclear. This CDR3 has 13 residues. CDR1 is SQVTM and CDR2 is ANQGSEA in the germline V gene. Trimming removed 0 bases at V and 1 base at J, with 6 bases between. The CDR3 DNA is TGCAGCGTTGAAGAATACAGGAACACTGAAGCTTTCTTT. This translates into CSVEEYRNTEAFF.

The CDR3 loop is CASSYPLQGGEAQHF. CDR3 coding DNA: TGTGCCAGCAGTTACCCCCTGCAAGGGGGGGAGGCCCAGCATTTT. V gene TRBV6-2 or TRBV6-3 combines with J gene TRBJ1-5; D possibly corresponds to TRBD1 (6 bases). Germline CDR1 reads MNHEY; CDR2 reads SVGEGT. Trimming removed 2 bases from V and 11 bases from J, with 19 bases in between. The CDR3 is made up of 15 amino acids.

V usage is TRBV7-2 and J usage is TRBJ1-3; 7 bases map to TRBD1. The V gene end was trimmed by 2 bases and the J gene end by 0 bases; junction bases not matched to a gene: 7. Germline CDR1 and CDR2: SGHTA and FQGNSA. The CDR3 has 17 amino acids. This CDR3 reads CASSLLRGQTSGNTIYF. CDR3 DNA: TGTGCCAGCAGCTTACTAAGGGGACAGACCTCTGGAAACACCATATATTTT. The whole variable domain, remainder taken from reference TRBV7-2 and TRBJ1-3, is GAGVSQSPSNKVTEKGKDVELRCDPISGHTALYWYRQSLGQGLEFLIYFQGNSAPDKSGLPSDRFSAERTGGSVSTLTIQRTQQEDSAVYLCASSLLRGQTSGNTIYFGEGSWLTVV.

The chain has TRBV5-1 and TRBJ1-1; D unclear. Germline V gene data show CDR1 as SGHRS and CDR2 as YFSETQ. V gave up 4 bases and J gave up 4 bases, with 11 bases separating them. The CDR3 length is 13 residues. CDR3 nucleotides: TGCGCCAGCAGCCTTTCACGGGGCACTGAAGCTTTCTTT. Residues: CASSLSRGTEAFF. Together with reference TRBV5-1 and TRBJ1-1, the CDR3 gives the full variable domain: KAGVTQTPRYLIKTRGQQVTLSCSPISGHRSVSWYQQTPGQGLQFLFEYFSETQRNKGNFPGRFSGRQFSNSRSEMNVSTLELGDSALYLCASSLSRGTEAFFGQGTRLTVV.

The chain employs TRBV7-8 and TRBJ2-7, with 8 bases identical to TRBD1. Germline CDR1 is SGHVS and CDR2 is FQNEAQ. With 1 base clipped from V and 2 bases from J, the junction kept 4 bases outside the gene matches. The CDR3 loop spans 15 amino acids. The CDR3 nucleotides are TGTGCCAGCAGCTTAGACGGACAGGGCCCCTACGAGCAGTACTTC. It yields the protein CASSLDGQGPYEQYF.

This sequence joins TRBV6-5 and TRBJ1-2; TRBD1 matches at 8 bases. Per the germline V gene, CDR1 is MNHEY and CDR2 is SVGAGI. The CDR3 contains 13 residues. The ends lost 6 bases at V and 8 bases at J; junction bases unmatched: 8. The CDR3 region is CASREWTGMGYTF. CDR3 nucleotide sequence: TGTGCCAGCAGGGAGTGGACAGGGATGGGCTACACCTTC.

The chain uses TRBV4-2 and TRBJ1-3, with D possibly TRBD1 on 6 matching bases. Per the germline V gene, CDR1 is LGHNA and CDR2 is YNFKEQ. Between the trimmed V and J ends, which lost 4 bases and 3 bases, there was a span of 13 bases. This CDR3 is built from 15 residues. CDR3 sequence: CASSPAPGVGNTIYF. DNA for the CDR3: TGTGCCAGCAGCCCCGCCCCAGGGGTTGGAAACACCATATATTTT.

The rearrangement uses TRBV25-1 and TRBJ1-2; 10 bases are a match to TRBD1. CDR3 length: 18 amino acids. Germline CDR1 reads MGHDK; CDR2 reads SYGVNS. Trimming at V came to 1 base and at J to 6 bases, leaving 14 bases not matched to a gene. The CDR3 sequence: CASSEFRQGALKRDGYTF. The CDR3 DNA follows: TGTGCCAGCAGTGAATTTAGACAGGGGGCCCTGAAGAGGGATGGCTACACCTTC.

V gene TRBV6-6 combines with J gene TRBJ1-5; 7 nucleotides align to TRBD1. Germline values: CDR1 MNHNY, CDR2 SVGAGI (reference sequence). The CDR3 contains 15 residues. Germline trimming cut 0 bases from V and 6 bases from J; bases unmatched to any gene: 5. CDR3: CASSYSGGASQPQHF. The CDR3 region has the DNA TGTGCCAGCAGTTACTCAGGGGGCGCATCTCAGCCCCAGCATTTT.

The CDR3 DNA sequence: TGTGCCAGCAGCTTACCCGGGACTAGCGGTAATGAGCAGTTCTTC. Its protein is CASSLPGTSGNEQFF. The chain recombines TRBV5-4 with TRBJ2-1, with 11 bases that match TRBD2. Trimming removed 2 bases from V and 7 bases from J; junction bases left unmatched: 5. This CDR3 has 15 residues. Germline CDR1 is SGHNT and CDR2 is YYREEE (reference sequence).

The V and J genes are TRBV6-5 and TRBJ1-2, with 7 bases fitting TRBD1. Germline CDR1 MNHEY, CDR2 SVGAGI. V lost 0 bases to trimming and J lost 7 bases; unmatched junction nucleotides: 5. This CDR3 spans 14 amino acids. The CDR3 DNA follows: TGTGCCAGCAGTTACTCACAGGGGCGACGTGGCTACACCTTC. It is translated as CASSYSQGRRGYTF.

This clone showed up just a few times. The chain has TRBV10-3 and TRBJ2-5; no clear D. Germline CDR1 reads ENHRY; CDR2 reads SYGVKD. Trimming cost V 11 bases and J 4 bases, with 11 bases left between them. The CDR3 is 11 residues long. The CDR3 reads CASKSGETQYF. Written as DNA, the CDR3 is TGTGCCTCCAAGTCGGGAGAGACCCAGTACTTC.

This chain joins TRBV7-2 and TRBJ2-7; 7 bases match TRBD2. The CDR3 length is 14 residues. V trimming: 4 bases; J trimming: 0 bases; junction bases outside the gene matches: 3. CDR1 and CDR2 from the germline V gene are SGHTA and FQGNSA. The CDR3 protein is CASSSRTSSYEQYF. The DNA of the CDR3 is TGTGCCAGCAGCTCCAGGACTAGCTCCTACGAGCAGTACTTC.

This clone showed up just once. The chain joins TRBV29-1 to TRBJ2-7, with 7 positions matching TRBD1. The CDR3 is made up of 13 amino acids. The germline gives CDR1 SQVTM, CDR2 ANQGSEA. V lost 7 bases and J lost 4; bases outside the gene matches: 10. CDR3 sequence reads: CSAFRQGVYEQYF. DNA of the CDR3: TGCAGCGCATTCAGACAGGGAGTGTACGAGCAGTACTTC.